One TCR beta chain is described in this entry. Its target is not known. The entry originates in a study of cytomegalovirus exposure and HLA in healthy donors. Study-level background: Earlier, almost 120 million unique TCR beta sequences were recovered from 170 million or so T cells by an analysis. General study findings and limits: Being productive about 87% or about 30% of the time was typical of most TCR beta V segments in an earlier analysis. Several of the most significant clusters appeared, in a later analysis, to be linked to common viral pathogens. What was likely a sequencing artifact was a cluster of highly shared sequence variants.

The PCR had 60 Vbeta and 13 Jbeta primers. Produced via immunoSEQ multiplex PCR; TCRdb's table is partial and in-frame only. The sample has approximately 120,000 clones, roughly 78% seen once. V was pared by 1 base and J by 4 bases, with 8 bases between. Germline CDR1 and CDR2: GTSNPN and SVGIG (reference sequence). The length of the CDR3 is 13 residues. The sequence was obtained from a man between 25 and 39 years old in good health and CMV-seropositive. Material for sequencing was PBMCs. The V and J genes are TRBV30 and TRBJ1-5; D is ambiguous. CDR3 DNA sequence: TGTGCCTGGAGTGCGGGCGGGAATCAGCCCCAGCATTTT. Translation gives CAWSAGGNQPQHF.